In this sample, the clone carrying this TCR beta chain turned up many times. The library targeted TCRbeta and was prepared with unique molecular identifiers. Via MiXCR, TCRdb re-called the PCR reads, giving one row per CDR3 protein. Here the sample spans roughly 200,000 distinct CDR3 sequences, about 14% being singletons. This entry belongs to a study of T-cell reconstitution after alpha-beta-depleted transplantation in children. The CDR3 contains 16 residues. The V gene's germline CDR1 is SGHTS and CDR2 YDEGEE. Germline trimming cut 0 bases from V and 8 bases from J; bases unmatched to any gene: 10. The specimen comprised PBMCs from the stem cell graft donor, sampled from the stem cell graft. This rearrangement joins TRBV5-8 to TRBJ2-2; 7 bases map to TRBD1. This clonotype was sampled from a human donor who donated a stem cell graft to a child with acute lymphoblastic leukemia. The CDR3 bases are TGTGCCAGCAGCTTGGCCGGCAGGGGGACGATAGGGGAGCTGTTTTTT. Protein sequence: CASSLAGRGTIGELFF.